The sample holds a few counts of the clone carrying this TCR beta chain. The antigen is not known. Uncontrolled infection, other autoimmune disease, pregnancy or lactation excluded patients. These data originate in a study of T cells in Graves' hyperthyroidism and ophthalmopathy. Study details: Pretreatment peripheral blood was obtained at initial diagnosis.

V lost 5 bases to trimming and J lost 3 bases; unmatched junction nucleotides: 4. The CDR3 has 13 amino acids. The germline V gene encodes CDR1 SGHRS and CDR2 YFSETQ. Authors of the study amplified TCR beta CDR3 regions from RNA transcripts. When the TCR CDR3 underwent first-round RT-PCR, the HTBI primer set was used. TCRdb itself ran the multiplex PCR reads through MiXCR, one entry per CDR3 protein. The data show about 410,000 distinct CDR3 sequences, with 14% to 15% seen just once and less than 15% held by the top ten. Study outcomes and limitations: Ophthalmopathy onset followed model prediction by a median around six months.

The TCR comes from a man younger than 30 with Graves' ophthalmopathy. V gene TRBV5-1 combines with J gene TRBJ1-2; 7 bases line up with TRBD1. Specimen: blood. The CDR3 region has the DNA TGCGCCAGCAGTTTCGGACAGGACTATGGCTACACCTTC. Protein: CASSFGQDYGYTF.